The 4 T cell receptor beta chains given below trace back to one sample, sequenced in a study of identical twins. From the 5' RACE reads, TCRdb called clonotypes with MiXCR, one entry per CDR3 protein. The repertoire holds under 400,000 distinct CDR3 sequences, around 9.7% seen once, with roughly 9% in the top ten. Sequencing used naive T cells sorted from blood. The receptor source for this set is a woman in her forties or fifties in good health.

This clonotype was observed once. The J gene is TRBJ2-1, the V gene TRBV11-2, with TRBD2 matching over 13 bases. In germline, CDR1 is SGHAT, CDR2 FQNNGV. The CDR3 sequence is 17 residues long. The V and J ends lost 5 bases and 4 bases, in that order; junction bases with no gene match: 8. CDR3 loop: CASSVTSGRAFYNEQFF. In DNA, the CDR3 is TGTGCCAGCAGCGTAACTAGCGGGAGGGCGTTTTACAATGAGCAGTTCTTC.

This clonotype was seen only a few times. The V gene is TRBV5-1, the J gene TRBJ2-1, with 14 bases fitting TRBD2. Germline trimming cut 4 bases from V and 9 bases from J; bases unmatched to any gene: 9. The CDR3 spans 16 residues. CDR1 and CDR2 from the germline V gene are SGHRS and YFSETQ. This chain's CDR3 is CASSLGLAGVFSEQFF. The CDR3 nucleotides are TGCGCCAGCAGCCTGGGACTAGCGGGAGTATTTAGTGAGCAGTTCTTC.

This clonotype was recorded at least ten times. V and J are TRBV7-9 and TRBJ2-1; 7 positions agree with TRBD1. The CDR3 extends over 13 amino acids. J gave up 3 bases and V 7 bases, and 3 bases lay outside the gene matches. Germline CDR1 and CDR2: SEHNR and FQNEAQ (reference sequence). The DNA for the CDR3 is TGTGCCAGCAACCCAGGGGGCTACAATGAGCAGTTCTTC. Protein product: CASNPGGYNEQFF.

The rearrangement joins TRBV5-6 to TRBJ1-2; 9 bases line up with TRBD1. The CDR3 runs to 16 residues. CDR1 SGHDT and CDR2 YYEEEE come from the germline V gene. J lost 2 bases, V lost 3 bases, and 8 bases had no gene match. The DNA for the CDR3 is TGTGCCAGCAGCTGGGCTGGACAGGGGTCGAACTATGGCTACACCTTC. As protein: CASSWAGQGSNYGYTF.